The subject of this entry is one T cell receptor (beta chain). The target antigen is unknown. V was pared by 0 bases and J by 6 bases, with 9 bases of the junction left unmatched. Germline CDR1 is SGDLS and CDR2 is YYNGEE. The CDR3 has 15 residues. The source of the sample is a study of T cell responses to AZD1222 COVID-19 vaccine. Study observations and caveats: Nearly half of unique spike-specific TCRs reportedly avoided B.1.351 and B.1.1.7 mutated regions. Repertoire sampling occurred only after the peak T cell response. White British people made up most donors, females outnumbered males, and clonal diversity was possibly underestimated. Dominant CD4 TCR responses targeted spike regions 160-218 and 743-854.

TCRdb's copy holds only in-frame clones and misses some; the assay was immunoSEQ multiplex PCR. The table includes some 130,000 clones, less than 90% detected once. The material was peripheral blood, obtained on day 0 of AZD1222 vaccination. This sequence originates from an adult in good health. This chain links TRBV9 with TRBJ2-7, with TRBD2 matching over 7 bases. The CDR3 sequence is CASSVALGLAAEQYF. Written as DNA, the CDR3 is TGTGCCAGCAGCGTAGCGTTAGGGCTAGCGGCCGAGCAGTACTTC.